One sample yielded the 7 T cell receptor beta chains listed below, sequenced in a study of early T cells in non-severe SARS-CoV-2 infection. MiXCR, applied by TCRdb to the 5' RACE reads, yields one record per CDR3 protein. The data contain 55,000 to 75,000 distinct CDR3 sequences, about an eighth of them singletons. The sequencing input was whole blood. These TCRs come from an adult who was a healthcare worker with PCR-confirmed SARS-CoV-2 infection or an uninfected control (not recorded which).

This clonotype has ten or more counts. The chain couples TRBV29-1 to TRBJ2-7, with 7 bases identical to TRBD2. Trimming cost V 5 bases and J 5 bases; bases outside gene matches: 9. Germline loops: CDR1 SQVTM, CDR2 ANQGSEA. The CDR3 consists of 13 residues. For the CDR3, the DNA is TGCAGCGTTTCGCCCAGCGGGGTAGACGAGCAGTACTTC. This encodes CSVSPSGVDEQYF.

This clonotype came up many times. The chain uses TRBV28 and TRBJ2-7; tentatively, D is TRBD2 (6 bases). CDR1 is MDHEN, CDR2 SYDVKM, per germline. V lost 3 bases to trimming and J lost 7 bases, with 10 bases between them. The CDR3 consists of 12 residues. The CDR3 bases are TGTGCCAGCAGTTTGCCAGGGAGGGAGCAGTACTTC. Its translation is CASSLPGREQYF.

This clonotype showed up many times. The chain has TRBV9 and TRBJ1-1; D ambiguous. Deletions cut 0 bases from V and 0 bases from J, with 3 bases between. The CDR3 is 13 residues long. CDR1 SGDLS and CDR2 YYNGEE come from the germline V gene. The CDR3 nucleotides are TGTGCCAGCAGCGTAGACATGAACACTGAAGCTTTCTTT. Amino acids: CASSVDMNTEAFF. The full variable domain, its missing parts supplied by reference TRBV9 and TRBJ1-1, is DSGVTQTPKHLITATGQRVTLRCSPRSGDLSVYWYQQSLDQGLQFLIQYYNGEERAKGNILERFSAQQFPDLHSELNLSSLELGDSALYFCASSVDMNTEAFFGQGTRLTVV.

This clonotype was observed many times. The rearrangement uses TRBV20-1 and TRBJ1-2, with TRBD1 identical over 7 bases. Losses at the gene ends were 5 bases for V and 3 bases for J; bases not matched to a gene: 3. The CDR3 spans 12 residues. Germline V gene lookup returns CDR1 DFQATT and CDR2 SNEGSKA (reference sequence). CDR3 residues: CSAATGDYGYTF. The CDR3, as DNA: TGCAGTGCTGCAACAGGGGACTATGGCTACACCTTC.

This clonotype was recorded at least ten times. The V gene is TRBV7-2, the J gene TRBJ2-4; 12 bases line up with TRBD2. The CDR3 runs to 22 residues. After removal of 5 bases from V and 0 bases from J, the junction contained 20 bases not matched to a gene. Germline-derived CDR1 and CDR2 are SGHTA and FQGNSA. Here the CDR3 DNA reads TGTGCCAGCAGCCAGAACTCTTCCGGACTAGCGGGGATTATTCTAGCCAAAAACATTCAGTACTTC. Its translation: CASSQNSSGLAGIILAKNIQYF.

This clonotype was counted a few times. The chain has TRBV29-1 and TRBJ2-1, with D perhaps matching TRBD1 (5 bases). The V gene lost 8 bases and the J gene lost 4 bases, with 12 bases spanning the gap. CDR3 length equals 12 residues. Germline CDR1 SQVTM, CDR2 ANQGSEA. The CDR3 bases are TGCAGCCCGAGCAGGGATTACAATGAGCAGTTCTTC. Translating it yields CSPSRDYNEQFF.

This clonotype has a count of ten or more. The CDR3 here is CASSPRDRDNSPLHF. The CDR3 bases are TGTGCCAGCTCACCACGGGACAGGGACAATTCACCCCTCCACTTT. The V call is TRBV18, the J call TRBJ1-6; 9 nucleotides match TRBD1. This CDR3 region has 15 residues. The germline CDR1 and CDR2 sequences are KGHSH and LQKENI. The V gene end was trimmed by 1 base and the J gene end by 7 bases; junction bases not matched to a gene: 2. Full variable domain (rest looked up from reference TRBV18 and TRBJ1-6): NAGVMQNPRHLVRRRGQEARLRCSPMKGHSHVYWYRQLPEEGLKFMVYLQKENIIDESGMPKERFSAEFPKEGPSILRIQQVVRGDSAAYFCASSPRDRDNSPLHFGNGTRLTVT.